This TCR beta chain was identified during a study of cytomegalovirus exposure and HLA in healthy donors. General study points: The CMV antigen specificity of a few CMV-associated chains was confirmed through in vitro analysis. The study recorded 150 to 200 TCR beta chains that were cytomegalovirus-associated.

A multiplex PCR was run with 60 Vbeta primers and 13 Jbeta primers. Generated by immunoSEQ multiplex PCR, the TCRdb table keeps only in-frame clones and is missing some. The profile shows around 200,000 clones, approximately 59% of them singletons. Worth noting for this clone: Its antigen is undetermined.

CDR3 size: 16 residues. Germline V gene sequence: CDR1 SGHKS, CDR2 YYEKEE (reference sequence). With 2 bases clipped from V and 7 bases from J, the junction kept 14 bases outside the gene matches. Sample: PBMCs. The chain has TRBV5-5 and TRBJ1-2, with 7 bases matching TRBD1. The receptor was derived from a man aged 40-55 years in good health and CMV-seronegative. CDR3 coding DNA: TGTGCCAGCAGCTTCTTACCGGGACAGATTACTACTGGCTACACCTTC. Its protein product is CASSFLPGQITTGYTF. Combining the CDR3 with reference TRBV5-5 and TRBJ1-2 gives the whole variable domain DAGVTQSPTHLIKTRGQQVTLRCSPISGHKSVSWYQQVLGQGPQFIFQYYEKEERGRGNFPDRFSARQFPNYSSELNVNALLLGDSALYLCASSFLPGQITTGYTFGSGTRLTVV.